The clone carrying this TCR beta chain was detected a few times. Its antigen is still unknown. Method: immunoSEQ multiplex PCR; TCRdb's copy keeps in-frame clones and lacks some. This table has over 10,000 clones, about 82% appearing once. This record comes from a study of PD-1 blockade in classical Hodgkin lymphoma. Study at large: Patients had nivolumab dosed at 3 mg/kg, delivered intravenously every 2 weeks. Study-wide results and caveats: A reduction in baseline TCR diversity was reportedly seen in newly diagnosed patients relative to healthy donors. Although disease activity or prior therapy may be involved, causes of the repertoire differences remain undefined. Complete responders showed a baseline diversity that resembled the diversity of newly diagnosed patients.

Between the trimmed V and J ends, which lost 8 bases and 6 bases, there was a span of 16 bases. The germline V gene has CDR1 GTSNPN and CDR2 SVGIG (reference sequence). The CDR3 is 13 amino acids. Patients all relapsed after autologous stem cell transplantation, and there was variation in brentuximab vedotin exposure. The sequence was obtained from a human donor with classical Hodgkin lymphoma. The sample consisted of peripheral blood mononuclear cells (PBMCs), taken at baseline. J is TRBJ1-4 and V is TRBV30, with a tentative D call TRBD1 (6 bases). CDR3 in DNA: TGTGCCATGGCCCGGGGGGCGGATGAAAAACTGTTTTTT. Translating gives CAMARGADEKLFF.